Given below is one TCR beta chain in context. This clone was counted only a few times. What this receptor recognizes is not known. Within one base of it there is no much larger clone, and no base qualities were kept. These data come from a study of PD-1 blockade in classical Hodgkin lymphoma (TCRdb year 2020). Notes on the research overall: Nivolumab dosing was 3 mg/kg intravenously every 2 weeks, continuing until either disease progression or unacceptable toxicity. A peripheral blood immune signature of response to PD-1 blockade in classical Hodgkin lymphoma was defined using TCR beta sequencing and CyTOF.

General findings and caveats noted by the study authors: Baseline TCR diversity was reported as lower in newly diagnosed patients than in healthy donors, and lower still in relapsed/refractory patients. Trial patients with a complete response had baseline diversity similar to that of newly diagnosed patients, while partial responders and progressors had significantly lower diversity. By C4D1, a significant rise was seen in CD4+ TCR diversity but not in CD8+ TCR diversity (p=0.0027 vs p=0.16), and the rise was most apparent among complete responders (p=0.02). The study was limited to a single clinical trial cohort, and causes of repertoire differences, possibly disease activity or prior therapy, remained undefined. Patients starting nivolumab less than 1 year after ASCT had lower diversity and were excluded from later analyses to avoid confounding by immune reconstitution.

What this sample's time point label stands for: cycle 2 day 1 (C2D1) of nivolumab. Relapse after autologous stem cell transplantation had occurred in all trial patients, and cohorts A, B and C were distinguished by prior brentuximab vedotin exposure. The trial cohort comprised more than 55 patients with relapsed/refractory classical Hodgkin lymphoma whose best overall responses were complete response, partial response or progressive disease. Single-agent nivolumab was administered to trial patients in the multi-cohort phase II CheckMate 205 trial. An independent review committee assessed best overall response by applying the 2007 International Working Group response criteria. Trial PBMCs were collected just before the start of nivolumab (C1D1) and during therapy at cycle 2 day 1 and cycle 4 day 1. After peripheral blood was drawn into 8 mL Vacutainer Cell Preparation Tubes, PBMCs were isolated by centrifugation and then cryopreserved.

Reading the germline V gene gives CDR1 SNHLY and CDR2 FYNNEI. The cysteine opens and the phenylalanine closes a CDR3 of 11 amino acids. Kept here is only the CDR3 DNA, which spans 33 bases and is read in frame from base 1. V loses 3 bases of germline sequence and J loses 8 bases, and the interval between the two ends is 5 bases. Genomic DNA was isolated using the Qiagen DNeasy kit from unsorted PBMCs as well as from negatively selected CD4+ and CD8+ fractions. TCR beta CDR3 regions were subjected to amplification by immunoSEQ multiplex PCR with primers that anneal to V and J segments. A synthetic immune receptor repertoire was used to minimize amplification bias, and any residual bias was removed computationally once sequencing was done. On the study's bioinformatics: Repertoire diversity was quantified as the Shannon entropy index using custom Python scripts. Unsorted, CD4+ and CD8+ repertoires were analyzed separately, except for combined analyses in which CD4+ and CD8+ sequences were merged in silico. Clonal expansion was defined as at least a 2-fold frequency increase after treatment relative to C1D1, with a pseudocount of 0.5 for undetected baseline clones. Singleton clones were defined as clones with 0 or 1 copy at C1D1, and non-singleton clones were defined as clones with 2 or more copies. Clones expanded in unsorted samples were labelled as CD4+, CD8+ or unknown by matching protein sequences in sorted samples from the same patient. Wilcoxon tests were applied to paired samples to test diversity changes from C1D1 to C4D1. Drawn from immuneACCESS, this table holds only the in-frame rearrangements with V and J called that TCRdb kept. Clones are partly lost; checked studies trace under half to an unresolved V gene and leave the rest unexplained. Clone size and V and J calls were adopted from that table, with D and trimming inferred from the DNA. Across this sample there are tens of thousands of clones, with over 55% seen only once. Clones ranked in the top ten supply over 2.5% of the sample.

The sequence links TRBV2 to TRBJ2-1; a confident D gene designation cannot be given. The source is a human donor with classical Hodgkin lymphoma. Sequenced material: peripheral blood mononuclear cells (PBMCs), taken before the second cycle of nivolumab. The base sequence is TGTGCCAGCAGTGAGGCCGATGAGCAGTTCTTC. The resulting protein is CASSEADEQFF.